This T cell receptor beta chain was found in a study of cytomegalovirus exposure and HLA in healthy donors. As for the study in general: A later analysis reported the same platform for the roughly 110 validation repertoires and the approximately 720 first-cohort repertoires. Study results and caveats: While the bulk of TCR sequences proved rare, some public TCRs turned up in many donors.

As concerns this clone: The antigen is not known.

The donors were part of the 120-subject validation cohort, which stood apart from the roughly 700-subject first cohort. TCRdb keeps only in-frame clones here, not all; method: immunoSEQ multiplex PCR. This sample has about 58,000 clones, with over 85% found just once. CDR1 is SGHRS and CDR2 is YFSETQ in the germline V gene. V lost 0 bases to trimming and J lost 2 bases; unmatched junction nucleotides: 10. The CDR3 is 17 amino acids. The rearrangement joins TRBV5-1 to TRBJ2-7, with 8 bases aligning to TRBD1. Sequenced sample: PBMCs. The clonotype comes from a man aged 18-30 years in good health and CMV-seronegative. The CDR3 region is CASSLGGTGQTPYEQYF. In DNA, the CDR3 is TGCGCCAGCAGCTTGGGAGGGACAGGACAAACTCCCTACGAGCAGTACTTC.